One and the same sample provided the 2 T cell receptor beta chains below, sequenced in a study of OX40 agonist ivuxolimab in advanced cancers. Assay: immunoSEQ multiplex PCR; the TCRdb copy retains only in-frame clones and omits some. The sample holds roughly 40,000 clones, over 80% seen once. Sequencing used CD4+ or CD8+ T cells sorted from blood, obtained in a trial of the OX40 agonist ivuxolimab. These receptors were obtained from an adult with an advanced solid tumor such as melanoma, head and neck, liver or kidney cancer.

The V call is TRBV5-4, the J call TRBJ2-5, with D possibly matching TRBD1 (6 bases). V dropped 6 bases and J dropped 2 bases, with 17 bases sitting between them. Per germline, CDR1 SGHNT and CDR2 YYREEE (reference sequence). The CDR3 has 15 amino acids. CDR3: CASNAGAPSQETQYF. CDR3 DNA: TGTGCCAGCAATGCAGGGGCCCCGTCGCAAGAGACCCAGTACTTC.

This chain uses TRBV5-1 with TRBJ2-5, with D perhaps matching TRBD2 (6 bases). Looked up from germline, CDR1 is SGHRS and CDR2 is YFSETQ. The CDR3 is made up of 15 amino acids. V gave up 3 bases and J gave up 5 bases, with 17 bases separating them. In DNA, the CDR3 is TGCGCCAGCAGCTCCTGGGACTCCGATGCCGAGACCCAGTACTTC. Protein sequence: CASSSWDSDAETQYF.